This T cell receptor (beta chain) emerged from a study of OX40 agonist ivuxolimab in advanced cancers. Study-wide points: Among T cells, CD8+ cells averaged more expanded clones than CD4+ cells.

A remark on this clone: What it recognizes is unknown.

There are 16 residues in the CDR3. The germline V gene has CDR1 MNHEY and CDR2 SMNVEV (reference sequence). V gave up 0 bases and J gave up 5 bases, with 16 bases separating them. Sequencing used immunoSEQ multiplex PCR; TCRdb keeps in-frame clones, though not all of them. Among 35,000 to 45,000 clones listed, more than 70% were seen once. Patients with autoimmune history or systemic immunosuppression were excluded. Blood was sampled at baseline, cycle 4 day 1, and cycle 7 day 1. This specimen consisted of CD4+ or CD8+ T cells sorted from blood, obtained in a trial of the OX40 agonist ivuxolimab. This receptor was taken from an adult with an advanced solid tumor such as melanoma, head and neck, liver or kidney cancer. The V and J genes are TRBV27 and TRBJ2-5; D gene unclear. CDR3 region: CASSLSASRWFETQYF. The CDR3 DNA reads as TGTGCCAGCAGTTTATCGGCCTCACGGTGGTTCGAGACCCAGTACTTC.